One and the same sample provided the 14 T cell receptor beta chains below, sequenced in a study of T cells in Graves' hyperthyroidism and ophthalmopathy. Amplification of TCR beta CDR3 regions used RNA as the template. A first-round RT-PCR of the TCR CDR3 used the HTBI primer set. TCRdb re-analysed the multiplex PCR reads in MiXCR, keeping a single row per CDR3 protein. The repertoire holds more than 500,000 distinct CDR3 sequences, with about 16% as singletons. The material sequenced was blood. These TCRs come from a woman aged 30 to 39 with Graves' ophthalmopathy.

The chain couples TRBV12-3 or TRBV12-4 to TRBJ1-2; the D gene is possibly TRBD1 (6 bases). Trimming took off 3 bases at V and 1 base at J, with 12 bases between the two ends. This CDR3 is 15 amino acids long. The CDR3 here is CASSLDRDNNYGYTF. The CDR3 nucleotides read TGTGCCAGCAGTTTGGACCGGGACAATAACTATGGCTACACCTTC.

The genes are TRBV20-1 and TRBJ2-1; TRBD2 aligns across 8 bases. J gave up 9 bases and V 2 bases, and 15 bases lay outside the gene matches. This CDR3 is built from 16 residues. The V gene's germline CDR1 is DFQATT and CDR2 SNEGSKA (reference sequence). CDR3 amino acids: CSARSSFPGLEGEQFF. CDR3 DNA sequence: TGCAGTGCTAGATCCTCTTTCCCGGGACTAGAAGGTGAGCAGTTCTTC.

This clonotype was seen ten or more times. This chain connects TRBV20-1 to TRBJ2-3; perhaps TRBD2 as D (5 bases). The CDR3 consists of 14 residues. The germline V gene encodes CDR1 DFQATT and CDR2 SNEGSKA (reference sequence). The ends were cut back, 3 bases at V and 2 bases at J, with 12 bases in the middle. Written as DNA, the CDR3 is TGCAGTGCTAGTGAAGCGGACTTCACAGATACGCAGTATTTT. Translated: CSASEADFTDTQYF.

This clonotype was counted many times. The V gene is TRBV3-1, the J gene TRBJ1-6, with D uncertain. Trimming removed 2 bases from V and 7 bases from J, with 12 bases in between. CDR3 length equals 15 residues. Germline V CDR1 and CDR2: LGHDT, YNNKEL (reference sequence). The DNA for the CDR3 is TGTGCCAGCAGCCAAATCGCAACCGGGAATTCACCCCTCCACTTT. Translated, it gives CASSQIATGNSPLHF.

In its sample, this clonotype was seen many times. The rearrangement uses TRBV12-3 or TRBV12-4 and TRBJ2-5, with 7 bases that match TRBD1. This CDR3 region has 15 residues. Losses at the gene ends were 4 bases for V and 4 bases for J; bases not matched to a gene: 9. CDR3 in DNA: TGTGCCAGCAGTTACTACCGGGACAGATCAGAGACCCAGTACTTC. Amino acid sequence: CASSYYRDRSETQYF.

The sample holds many counts of this clonotype. J is TRBJ2-2 and V is TRBV7-2, with D maybe TRBD2 (5 bases). There are 16 residues in the CDR3. The germline V and J ends were trimmed by 5 bases and 5 bases, with 18 bases remaining between them. The germline V gene encodes CDR1 SGHTA and CDR2 FQGNSA. DNA of the CDR3: TGTGCCAGCAGCCCACGAGGACTGGTGGAGACCGGGGAGCTGTTTTTT. Protein sequence: CASSPRGLVETGELFF.

This clonotype showed up many times. This sequence joins TRBV11-2 and TRBJ2-7; 11 bases agree with TRBD1. V trimming: 10 bases; J trimming: 5 bases; junction bases outside the gene matches: 7. Germline V gene lookup returns CDR1 SGHAT and CDR2 FQNNGV. This CDR3 spans 13 amino acids. CDR3 nucleotides: TGTGCCACCGGGGACAGGGGGGTCGACGAGCAGTACTTC. It translates to CATGDRGVDEQYF.

This clonotype was counted many times. This rearrangement joins TRBV30 to TRBJ2-1, with a weak D call TRBD1 (5 bases). This CDR3 has 14 amino acids. CDR1 and CDR2 from the germline V gene are GTSNPN and SVGIG (reference sequence). V was clipped by 3 bases and J by 0 bases, with 9 bases between them. The CDR3 DNA sequence: TGTGCCTGGAGCAGGGTTGGCTCCTACAATGAGCAGTTCTTC. It is translated as CAWSRVGSYNEQFF.

This clonotype came up a few times. V usage is TRBV4-3 and J usage is TRBJ2-1, with 7 bases identical to TRBD1. Germline assignment: CDR1 LGHNA and CDR2 YSLEER. The CDR3 length is 20 residues. The ends lost 0 bases at V and 1 base at J; junction bases unmatched: 15. CDR3 protein: CASSQEVRGLRASSYNEQFF. CDR3 in DNA: TGCGCCAGCAGCCAAGAGGTTAGGGGGCTGAGGGCCTCTTCCTACAATGAGCAGTTCTTC.

This clonotype was counted many times. The chain couples TRBV6-2 or TRBV6-3 to TRBJ1-2; possibly TRBD1 for D (6 bases). The CDR3 length is 13 residues. Germline CDR1 is MNHEY and CDR2 is SVGEGT. V lost 6 bases and J lost 2, with 10 bases in between. The CDR3 DNA reads TGTGCCAGCAGCTGGACAGAAAACTATGGCTACACCTTC. It specifies CASSWTENYGYTF.

This clonotype appeared a few times. The gene calls are TRBV6-1 and TRBJ1-5; the D is unclear. Germline CDR1 MNHNS, CDR2 SASEGT. Trimming left V 2 bases short and J 5 bases short, with 10 bases between. This CDR3 has 14 residues. For the CDR3, the DNA is TGTGCCAGCAGTGAAATGCCTATATATCAGCCCCAGCATTTT. This gives the protein CASSEMPIYQPQHF.

This clonotype was found a few times. The chain recombines TRBV7-8 with TRBJ2-1; 9 nucleotides agree with TRBD2. The germline CDR1 and CDR2 sequences are SGHVS and FQNEAQ. The CDR3 is made up of 14 amino acids. J was trimmed by 5 bases and V by 5 bases; bases with no gene match: 4. In DNA form, the CDR3 reads TGTGCCAGCAGCCCCGGACTAGCGAACAATGAGCAGTTCTTC. Translated: CASSPGLANNEQFF.

The DNA for the CDR3 is TGTGCCAGCAGGCGACCGGGACAGGGTTATTTTGGGGCCAACGTCCTGACTTTC. It codes for CASRRPGQGYFGANVLTF. The chain couples TRBV6-1 to TRBJ2-6; 9 bases are shared with TRBD1. This CDR3 is built from 18 residues. Unmatched junction bases numbered 12, after V lost 6 bases and J lost 3 bases. The germline V gene has CDR1 MNHNS and CDR2 SASEGT.

This clonotype was counted a few times. The V call is TRBV6-2 or TRBV6-3, the J call TRBJ1-2; the D gene is possibly TRBD1 (5 bases). Trimming removed 0 bases at V and 2 bases at J, with 13 bases between. The CDR3 consists of 16 residues. Germline CDR1 reads MNHEY; CDR2 reads SVGEGT. CDR3 nucleotide sequence: TGTGCCAGCAGTTACTCTCGGGGCTTGGCAAACTATGGCTACACCTTC. This codes for CASSYSRGLANYGYTF.